This T cell receptor beta chain was captured in a study of regulatory T cells in long-lasting Graves disease. Relying on iRepertoire HTBI primers and Arm-PCR of CDR3 regions, the team built TCR beta libraries. TCRdb recomputed calls from the multiplex PCR reads with MiXCR, one row per CDR3 protein. The table has 350,000 to 450,000 distinct CDR3 sequences, about 15% seen once. The table lists this clonotype with many counts. As for time point: newly diagnosed GD, antithyroid drugs for less than 3 months. From RNA extracted from PBMCs, the TCR library was made. The germline V gene has CDR1 SGHTA and CDR2 FQGTGA. The CDR3 is 15 amino acids. V trimming: 8 bases; J trimming: 6 bases; junction bases outside the gene matches: 7. Another study also made use of these data, one on T cells in Graves' hyperthyroidism and ophthalmopathy.

The gene calls are TRBV7-3 and TRBJ2-1, with TRBD2 matching over 13 bases. The input for sequencing was peripheral blood mononuclear cells (PBMCs), taken at new diagnosis, from a patient treated with antithyroid drugs. The sequence came from a woman younger than 45 with Graves disease. The CDR3 loop is CASSVLAGGTNEQFF. In DNA, the CDR3 is TGTGCCAGCTCCGTACTAGCGGGGGGGACCAATGAGCAGTTCTTC.